Described below is a single T cell receptor (beta chain) sequence and its context. Its specificity is unknown. The data belong to a study of cytomegalovirus exposure and HLA in healthy donors. Overall study context: Within an early data release were 65 million to 90 million unique TCRs drawn from HLA-typed donors. General study results and limits: CMV antigen specificity of a few CMV-associated chains was confirmed in vitro. A later analysis reportedly identified an Asian-associated ancestry cluster as carrying fewer N-insertions than the roughly 600-donor mean.

CDR1 is SGHNT, CDR2 YYREEE, per germline (reference sequence). The CDR3 runs 13 residues. The V segment lost 4 bases and the J segment 7 bases; nucleotides outside the gene matches: 7. PCR involved 60 Vbeta and 13 Jbeta primers. Profiled with immunoSEQ multiplex PCR; TCRdb holds only in-frame clones, not every one. The sample carries 99,000 or so clones, around 80% recorded once. J is TRBJ2-7 and V is TRBV5-4; 8 nucleotides agree with TRBD1. This TCR was sampled from a woman in her 40s in good health and CMV-seronegative. The sequenced sample was PBMCs. CDR3 region: CASSPDRVGEQYF. CDR3 sequence (DNA): TGTGCCAGCAGCCCGGACAGGGTGGGGGAGCAGTACTTC.